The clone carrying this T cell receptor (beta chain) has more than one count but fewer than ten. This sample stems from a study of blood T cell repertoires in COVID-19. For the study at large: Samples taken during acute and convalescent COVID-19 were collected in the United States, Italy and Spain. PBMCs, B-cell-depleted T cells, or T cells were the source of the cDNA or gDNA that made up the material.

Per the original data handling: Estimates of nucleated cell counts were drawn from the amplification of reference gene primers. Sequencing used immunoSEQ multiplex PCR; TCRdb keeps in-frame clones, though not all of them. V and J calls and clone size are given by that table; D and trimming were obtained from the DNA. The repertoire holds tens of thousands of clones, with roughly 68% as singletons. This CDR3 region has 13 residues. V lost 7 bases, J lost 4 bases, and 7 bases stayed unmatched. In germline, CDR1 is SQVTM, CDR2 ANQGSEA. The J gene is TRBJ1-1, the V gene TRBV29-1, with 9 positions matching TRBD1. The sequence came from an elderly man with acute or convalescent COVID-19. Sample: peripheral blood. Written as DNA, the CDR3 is TGCAGCGCTACGACAGGGGGTGGCACTGAAGCTTTCTTT. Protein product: CSATTGGGTEAFF.